This T cell receptor (beta chain) originates from a study of T cells in Graves' hyperthyroidism and ophthalmopathy. This CDR3 has 16 amino acids. The germline V gene has CDR1 SGHRS and CDR2 YFSETQ. V was pared by 5 bases and J by 1 base, with 13 bases between. This clonotype was seen repeatedly, ten times or more. Its target is unknown. Findings of the study overall: Blood also carried most thyroid clonotypes expanded above 0.001.

Researchers amplified the TCR beta CDR3 regions from RNA transcripts. With the HTBI primer set, the TCR CDR3 went through a first round of RT-PCR. TCRdb reanalysed the multiplex PCR reads using MiXCR and keeps one entry per CDR3 protein. This table has some 350,000 distinct CDR3 sequences, about 18% appearing once. It was uncontrolled infection, other autoimmune disease, pregnancy or lactation that excluded patients. Diagnosis rested on symptoms, serum thyroxine and TRAb, thyroid ultrasound, and orbital computed tomography. This TCR derives from a woman under 30 with Graves' hyperthyroidism. Sequenced input: blood. The chain has TRBV5-1 and TRBJ2-6; D may be TRBD1 (6 bases). The CDR3 bases are TGCGCCAGCAGAAGAGATACAGGGTCTGGGGCCAACGTCCTGACTTTC. This encodes CASRRDTGSGANVLTF.